The present entry profiles one T cell receptor beta chain with its context. As yet, its antigen is unknown. The data were taken from a study of T cell responses to AZD1222 COVID-19 vaccine. Study-wide results and caveats: Vaccine-associated CD4 TCRs ranged over spike, dominating at 160-218 and 743-854.

The method was immunoSEQ multiplex PCR; TCRdb's version includes in-frame clones alone and lacks a portion of them. Seen here are about 150,000 clones, more than 85% observed once, and the top ten hold more than 1.4%. The CDR3 spans 16 residues. Germline CDR1 is LNHDA and CDR2 is SQIVND (reference sequence). Between the trimmed V and J ends, which lost 6 bases and 3 bases, there was a span of 18 bases. This clonotype was sampled from an adult in good health. This sample comprised peripheral blood, obtained on day 0 of AZD1222 vaccination. The J gene is TRBJ2-1, the V gene TRBV19; D might be TRBD2 (5 bases). DNA for the CDR3: TGTGCCAGTAGACCCGGTGGCGGGCACAGCTACAATGAGCAGTTCTTC. It yields the protein CASRPGGGHSYNEQFF.